The 10 T cell receptor beta chains presented below share a single source sample, sequenced in a study of response to subunit inactivated influenza vaccine. MiXCR, applied by TCRdb to the RT-PCR reads, yields one record per CDR3 protein. The table shows more than 450,000 distinct CDR3 sequences, with about an eighth occurring only once. Specimen: PBMCs from blood, collected on the day of vaccination. The receptors stem from a man aged 45-65 years who received an inactivated influenza vaccine.

The genes are TRBV12-3 or TRBV12-4 and TRBJ1-2; the D is unclear. V lost 1 base and J lost 5, with 8 bases in between. CDR3 length equals 13 residues. The CDR3 DNA reads TGTGCCAGCAGTTTAGGTGGTCGATATGGCTACACCTTC. Translated, it gives CASSLGGRYGYTF.

The chain joins TRBV12-3 or TRBV12-4 to TRBJ1-5, with D unresolved. Deletions cut 2 bases from V and 6 bases from J, with 11 bases between. CDR3 length: 14 amino acids. As DNA, the CDR3 is TGTGCCAGCAGTTTAAGGCAAACTGGTCAGCCCCAGCATTTT. Translation: CASSLRQTGQPQHF.

The chain combines TRBV5-1 with TRBJ2-3, with D tentatively TRBD1 or TRBD2 (5 bases each). This CDR3 is 14 amino acids long. Trimming took off 7 bases at V and 8 bases at J, with 20 bases between the two ends. Per germline, CDR1 SGHRS and CDR2 YFSETQ. The CDR3 nucleotides read TGCGCCAGCGACAACGGGACCCCATTGGGTACGCAGTATTTT. Translating gives CASDNGTPLGTQYF. Filled out from reference TRBV5-1 and TRBJ2-3, the complete variable domain reads KAGVTQTPRYLIKTRGQQVTLSCSPISGHRSVSWYQQTPGQGLQFLFEYFSETQRNKGNFPGRFSGRQFSNSRSEMNVSTLELGDSALYLCASDNGTPLGTQYFGPGTRLTVL.

The chain joins TRBV12-3 or TRBV12-4 to TRBJ1-1, with TRBD1 as a possible D gene (5 bases). The ends were cut back, 6 bases at V and 0 bases at J, with 17 bases in the middle. This CDR3 spans 16 amino acids. CDR3 in amino acids: CASSDLRGSMNTEAFF. DNA for the CDR3: TGTGCCAGCAGCGACTTGCGGGGCAGCATGAACACTGAAGCTTTCTTT.

This clonotype came up many times. This chain uses TRBV10-3 with TRBJ1-6, with TRBD1 as a possible D gene (5 bases). Trimming took off 4 bases at V and 5 bases at J, with 9 bases between the two ends. The germline V gene encodes CDR1 ENHRY and CDR2 SYGVKD. This CDR3 is built from 14 residues. CDR3 nucleotide sequence: TGTGCCATCAGTGTAGACAGAGATAATTCACCCCTCCACTTT. Translated: CAISVDRDNSPLHF.

Many counts were recorded for this clonotype. The chain has TRBV7-9 and TRBJ1-1, with 9 bases lining up with TRBD1. The CDR3 runs 12 residues. Trimming removed 4 bases from V and 8 bases from J; junction bases left unmatched: 2. Germline loops: CDR1 SEHNR, CDR2 FQNEAQ (reference sequence). The CDR3 sequence is CASSYGQGEAFF. As DNA, the CDR3 is TGTGCCAGCAGCTACGGACAGGGGGAAGCTTTCTTT.

V and J are TRBV7-2 and TRBJ2-5; 7 bases are shared with TRBD2. The germline V gene encodes CDR1 SGHTA and CDR2 FQGNSA. The CDR3 loop spans 14 amino acids. V shed 3 bases and J 9 bases; nucleotides not matched to a gene: 10. DNA of the CDR3: TGTGCCAGCAGCTTTCCGGGACTACGAGCGGCCCAGTACTTC. Amino acid sequence: CASSFPGLRAAQYF.

This clonotype was counted only a few times. The V call is TRBV4-3, the J call TRBJ1-2; D gene ambiguous. CDR1 and CDR2 from the germline V gene are LGHNA and YSLEER. V gave up 1 base and J gave up 2 bases, with 8 bases separating them. This CDR3 is 14 amino acids long. This CDR3 is CASSQALDNYGYTF. DNA of the CDR3: TGCGCCAGCAGCCAAGCTCTGGACAACTATGGCTACACCTTC.

This clonotype showed up just a few times. The chain combines TRBV5-1 with TRBJ2-5, with D perhaps TRBD1 (6 bases). The CDR3 is 14 residues long. V lost 0 bases and J lost 4, with 10 bases in between. The germline V gene has CDR1 SGHRS and CDR2 YFSETQ. The CDR3 DNA follows: TGCGCCAGCAGCTTGGAGCAGGGGTCAGAGACCCAGTACTTC. Its translation: CASSLEQGSETQYF.

The chain couples TRBV7-2 to TRBJ2-1; tentatively, D is TRBD1 or TRBD2 (5 bases each). The CDR3 has 14 amino acids. CDR1 and CDR2 from the germline V gene are SGHTA and FQGNSA. The V gene lost 3 bases and the J gene lost 6 bases, with 12 bases spanning the gap. The CDR3 here is CASSLGPELNEQFF. As DNA, the CDR3 is TGTGCCAGCAGCTTGGGACCAGAACTCAATGAGCAGTTCTTC.